The 5 T cell receptor beta chains presented below share a single source sample, sequenced in a study of blood T cell repertoires in COVID-19. Assay: immunoSEQ multiplex PCR; the TCRdb copy retains only in-frame clones and omits some. Of 300,000 or so clones in the sample, 88% were seen once. Sequencing was carried out using peripheral blood. These receptors originate from a woman aged 25 to 45 who had recovered from COVID-19.

V gene TRBV28 combines with J gene TRBJ1-5; the D is unclear. The CDR3 runs to 15 residues. Germline CDR1 reads MDHEN; CDR2 reads SYDVKM. Trimming removed 2 bases at V and 3 bases at J, with 11 bases between. CDR3 residues: CASSLRRLLNQPQHF. The CDR3 coding sequence is TGTGCCAGCAGTTTAAGGCGACTTCTCAATCAGCCCCAGCATTTT.

The chain carries TRBV20-1 and TRBJ1-5, with a possible D match to TRBD1 (6 bases). Germline V CDR1 and CDR2: DFQATT, SNEGSKA (reference sequence). V lost 5 bases, J lost 4 bases, and 6 bases lay in between. The CDR3 extends over 11 amino acids. The CDR3 DNA reads as TGCAGTGCTGGGACAAATCAGCCCCAGCATTTT. This codes for CSAGTNQPQHF.

This rearrangement joins TRBV10-3 to TRBJ2-5, with TRBD1 matching 10 bases. The CDR3 covers 15 residues. Per germline, CDR1 ENHRY and CDR2 SYGVKD. V shed 4 bases and J 5 bases; nucleotides not matched to a gene: 7. CDR3 nucleotide sequence: TGTGCCATCAGTGGCCGACAGGGGGCGCGGGAGACCCAGTACTTC. It translates to CAISGRQGARETQYF.

This sequence joins TRBV4-2 and TRBJ2-2, with 10 bases fitting TRBD1. This CDR3 region has 15 residues. Unmatched junction bases numbered 0, after V lost 1 base and J lost 4 bases. Germline values: CDR1 LGHNA, CDR2 YNFKEQ. The CDR3 DNA sequence: TGTGCCAGCAGCCAAGGGACAGGGGGCACCGGGGAGCTGTTTTTT. This codes for CASSQGTGGTGELFF.

The chain recombines TRBV5-5 with TRBJ2-4, with 9 bases identical to TRBD2. This CDR3 region has 18 residues. Germline V gene sequence: CDR1 SGHKS, CDR2 YYEKEE (reference sequence). Unmatched junction bases numbered 13, after V lost 1 base and J lost 5 bases. The CDR3 region has the DNA TGTGCCAGCAGCTTGTATCGCTGGGGCGGGGGGGACGAAAACATTCAGTACTTC. Translated: CASSLYRWGGGDENIQYF.